The next 18 T cell receptor beta chains were all read from a single sample in a study of blood T cell repertoires in COVID-19. Assay: immunoSEQ multiplex PCR; the TCRdb copy retains only in-frame clones and omits some. The sample includes approximately 190,000 clones, about 80% of them seen just once. What was sequenced was peripheral blood. These receptors were collected from a man aged 55 to 69 with acute or convalescent COVID-19.

The rearrangement links TRBV6-2 or TRBV6-3 to TRBJ2-3; the D is unclear. CDR3 length equals 12 residues. The V end lost 2 bases, the J end lost 6 bases, and 6 bases lay between the germline ends. Germline CDR1 and CDR2: MNHEY and SVGEGT. CDR3 in DNA: TGTGCCAGCAGTTACATGTCTGATACGCAGTATTTT. This codes for CASSYMSDTQYF.

V gene TRBV6-2 or TRBV6-3 combines with J gene TRBJ2-3; the D gene is possibly TRBD1 (5 bases). Germline V gene lookup returns CDR1 MNHEY and CDR2 SVGEGT. The V gene lost 4 bases and the J gene lost 2 bases, with 10 bases spanning the gap. This CDR3 region has 14 residues. The DNA for the CDR3 is TGTGCCAGCAGTTCCTTACAGGCCACAGATACGCAGTATTTT. Its protein is CASSSLQATDTQYF.

This clone was detected only a few times. J is TRBJ2-7 and V is TRBV3-1 (or the pseudogene TRBV3-2); TRBD2 is a possible D gene (6 bases). The CDR3 has 11 residues. Germline assignment: CDR1 LGHDT and CDR2 YNNKEL (reference sequence). DNA of the CDR3: TGTGGGGGGGTAGTATCCTACGAGCAGTACTTC. Residues: CGGVVSYEQYF.

The rearrangement uses TRBV7-2 and TRBJ1-1; TRBD1 might be the D (6 bases). This CDR3 spans 15 amino acids. Germline V gives CDR1 SGHTA, CDR2 FQGNSA. V gave up 1 base and J gave up 1 base, with 10 bases separating them. The DNA for the CDR3 is TGTGCCAGCAGCTTAGTGCAGGGGAAGAACACTGAAGCTTTCTTT. It encodes CASSLVQGKNTEAFF.

This clone was seen only once. This rearrangement joins TRBV9 to TRBJ2-7; 8 nucleotides align to TRBD2. With 2 bases clipped from V and 5 bases from J, the junction kept 12 bases outside the gene matches. Germline V gene data show CDR1 as SGDLS and CDR2 as YYNGEE. The CDR3 covers 16 residues. The CDR3 sequence: CASSVSGGAAYNEQYF. In DNA form, the CDR3 reads TGTGCCAGCAGCGTCTCGGGAGGGGCAGCTTACAACGAGCAGTACTTC. The full variable domain, in which reference TRBV9 and TRBJ2-7 provide the parts outside the CDR3, is DSGVTQTPKHLITATGQRVTLRCSPRSGDLSVYWYQQSLDQGLQFLIQYYNGEERAKGNILERFSAQQFPDLHSELNLSSLELGDSALYFCASSVSGGAAYNEQYFGPGTRLTVT.

This clone has only one observation. V and J are TRBV27 and TRBJ2-5, with a weak D call TRBD2 (6 bases). The V end lost 1 base, the J end lost 7 bases, and 13 bases lay between the germline ends. The CDR3 covers 14 residues. Germline assignment: CDR1 MNHEY and CDR2 SMNVEV (reference sequence). The DNA for the CDR3 is TGTGCCAGCAGTTTATTATCGATGCGGGGGACCCAGTACTTC. The encoded protein is CASSLLSMRGTQYF.

The chain joins TRBV4-3 to TRBJ1-3; D uncertain. Trimming pared 0 bases from V and 2 bases from J, leaving 8 bases between. Germline CDR1 LGHNA, CDR2 YSLEER. CDR3 length: 15 amino acids. CDR3 nucleotide sequence: TGCGCCAGCAGCCAAGACAGAGGAACTGGAAACACCATATATTTT. Its translation is CASSQDRGTGNTIYF.

The chain combines TRBV11-2 with TRBJ2-2, with a weak D call TRBD2 (6 bases). V lost 6 bases, J lost 6 bases, and 11 bases lay in between. CDR3 length: 13 amino acids. Germline lookup yields CDR1 SGHAT and CDR2 FQNNGV. This chain's CDR3 is CASRVGGPGELFF. The CDR3 nucleotides read TGTGCCAGCAGAGTAGGAGGGCCCGGGGAGCTGTTTTTT.

The V call is TRBV19, the J call TRBJ1-1; 8 bases map to TRBD1. The germline gives CDR1 LNHDA, CDR2 SQIVND (reference sequence). The length of the CDR3 is 14 residues. J was trimmed by 6 bases and V by 3 bases; bases with no gene match: 6. The CDR3 DNA reads TGTGCCAGTAGTATTGAACAGGGGGTCTCTGAAGCTTTCTTT. It specifies CASSIEQGVSEAFF.

The V call is TRBV6-5, the J call TRBJ2-1; no reliable D call. This CDR3 has 11 residues. The ends were cut back, 6 bases at V and 5 bases at J, with 5 bases in the middle. Germline CDR1 is MNHEY and CDR2 is SVGAGI. DNA for the CDR3: TGTGCCAGCAGCCTAGACAATGAGCAGTTCTTC. Translated: CASSLDNEQFF.

The V call is TRBV10-3, the J call TRBJ1-3; D unresolved. This CDR3 is 16 amino acids long. Germline assignment: CDR1 ENHRY and CDR2 SYGVKD. V lost 6 bases and J lost 0, with 15 bases in between. The DNA of the CDR3 is TGTGCCATCAGCGACCTTGCCGGGAGCTCTGGAAACACCATATATTTT. Translating gives CAISDLAGSSGNTIYF.

The chain employs TRBV11-2 and TRBJ1-1; 11 nucleotides align to TRBD1. In germline, CDR1 is SGHAT, CDR2 FQNNGV. This CDR3 has 15 residues. V dropped 4 bases and J dropped 4; count of bases not matched to a gene: 5. The CDR3 bases are TGTGCCAGCAGCTCCGGGACAGGGGGTGCCACTGAAGCTTTCTTT. This translates into CASSSGTGGATEAFF.

This chain links TRBV7-9 with TRBJ2-2, with 14 bases fitting TRBD2. The CDR3 sequence is 17 residues long. Per the germline V gene, CDR1 is SEHNR and CDR2 is FQNEAQ (reference sequence). The V and J ends lost 3 bases and 4 bases, in that order; junction bases with no gene match: 4. The CDR3 region is CASSLGTSGSGTGELFF. The DNA of the CDR3 is TGTGCCAGCAGCTTGGGGACTAGCGGGAGTGGCACCGGGGAGCTGTTTTTT.

CDR3 coding DNA: TGTGCCAGCAGTAAGGGACAGGGCTATGAGCAGTACTTC. Its translation: CASSKGQGYEQYF. The chain joins TRBV6-5 to TRBJ2-7, with 9 bases that match TRBD1. V trimming: 5 bases; J trimming: 7 bases; junction bases outside the gene matches: 6. Germline values: CDR1 MNHEY, CDR2 SVGAGI. The CDR3 extends over 13 amino acids.

The chain carries TRBV15 and TRBJ1-2; possibly TRBD1 for D (5 bases). The germline V gene has CDR1 LNHNV and CDR2 YYDKDF (reference sequence). Trimming took 0 bases from V and 7 from J, leaving 15 bases between them. This CDR3 region has 15 residues. CDR3 bases: TGTGCCACCAGCAGAGATCTTTCAGGGTTTTCTGGCTACACCTTC. It translates to CATSRDLSGFSGYTF.

The rearrangement joins TRBV3-1 (or the pseudogene TRBV3-2) to TRBJ2-1; D may be TRBD2 (6 bases). There are 14 residues in the CDR3. V was shortened by 3 bases and J by 5 bases, with 11 bases between the two germline ends. Germline V gene sequence: CDR1 LGHDT, CDR2 YNNKEL (reference sequence). The CDR3 loop reads CASSHTGVDNEQFF. The CDR3 region has the DNA TGTGCCAGCAGCCATACGGGAGTGGACAATGAGCAGTTCTTC.

V gene TRBV6-5 combines with J gene TRBJ1-5; D remains unclear. Between the trimmed V and J ends, which lost 7 bases and 4 bases, there was a span of 17 bases. The CDR3 consists of 15 residues. In germline, CDR1 is MNHEY, CDR2 SVGAGI. This CDR3 reads CASTVTRGANQPQHF. In nucleotides, the CDR3 is TGTGCCAGCACCGTGACCCGGGGAGCTAATCAGCCCCAGCATTTT.

The chain carries TRBV18 and TRBJ2-3; D unclear. The germline gives CDR1 KGHSH, CDR2 LQKENI. The V and J ends lost 6 bases and 3 bases respectively, with 10 bases between them. This CDR3 has 13 residues. The DNA for the CDR3 is TGTGCCAGCTCTAATTCGAGGACAGATACGCAGTATTTT. Its protein product is CASSNSRTDTQYF. Using reference TRBV18 and TRBJ2-3 for the parts outside the CDR3, the full variable domain is NAGVMQNPRHLVRRRGQEARLRCSPMKGHSHVYWYRQLPEEGLKFMVYLQKENIIDESGMPKERFSAEFPKEGPSILRIQQVVRGDSAAYFCASSNSRTDTQYFGPGTRLTVL.